The rows below give T cell receptor beta chains drawn from one sample of a study of human T cells and chemical hapten exposure. In TCRdb, the RACE reads were re-called with MiXCR into one record per CDR3 protein. Of roughly 69,000 distinct CDR3 sequences in the sample, approximately 10% were seen once. The source was whole blood, collected in connection with sensitization to the hapten diphenylcyclopropenone (DPC). The receptors were sampled from a woman aged 25 to 39 with alopecia areata. Some clones in this sample may be carry-over from other donors' samples. CDR3s include the opening cysteine and the closing phenylalanine or tryptophan. Fields, in order: J gene, clone size, V gene, D gene, CDR3 protein, CDR3 DNA. The D gene is left open where the match is weak. Size is omitted from some rows. Given values are once, few, many or a class for expanded clones.

TRBJ1-6 many TRBV5-4 - CASSPTPGVVQSPLHF TGTGCCAGCAGCCCCACCCCAGGGGTGGTACAATCACCCCTCCACTTT
TRBJ2-1 - TRBV29-1 - CSSRPVSGNEQFF TGCAGCTCCCGCCCGGTGAGCGGCAATGAGCAGTTCTTC
TRBJ2-3 many TRBV20-1 - CSARDMTGVPDTQYF TGCAGTGCTAGAGATATGACGGGGGTCCCAGATACGCAGTATTTT
TRBJ2-5 few TRBV11-2 TRBD1 CASSLGQIQETQYF TGTGCCAGCAGCTTGGGACAGATCCAAGAGACCCAGTACTTC
TRBJ1-1 few TRBV6-5 - CASSYGWKNTEAFF TGTGCCAGCAGTTACGGATGGAAGAACACTGAAGCTTTCTTT
TRBJ1-2 many TRBV11-2 - CASSLAGARSNYGYTF TGTGCCAGCAGCTTAGCCGGTGCCAGATCTAACTATGGCTACACCTTC
TRBJ1-1 - TRBV7-2 - CASSSYTLPDTEAFF TGTGCCAGCAGCTCGTACACCCTCCCGGACACTGAAGCTTTCTTT
TRBJ2-3 - TRBV12-3/TRBV12-4 TRBD1 CASRGTGGTDTQYF TGTGCCAGCAGGGGGACAGGCGGCACAGATACGCAGTATTTT
TRBJ1-2 - TRBV12-3/TRBV12-4 - CASRETATDGYTF TGTGCCAGCAGGGAAACAGCAACGGATGGCTACACCTTC
TRBJ2-7 many TRBV29-1 - CSASVSHGEQYF TGCAGCGCCTCGGTGTCCCACGGAGAGCAGTACTTC
TRBJ2-4 - TRBV6-2/TRBV6-3 - CASSYGGQWIQYF TGTGCCAGCAGTTACGGGGGACAATGGATTCAGTACTTC
TRBJ1-1 few TRBV7-8 TRBD1 CASSHNRGTEAFF TGTGCCAGCAGCCACAACAGGGGGACTGAAGCTTTCTTT
TRBJ2-3 few TRBV7-8 TRBD2 CASRWGGGGDTQYF TGTGCCAGCAGGTGGGGCGGGGGAGGAGATACGCAGTATTTT
TRBJ2-7 few TRBV19 - CASSIKTHRTDFYEQYF TGTGCCAGTAGTATTAAGACCCACCGGACGGACTTCTACGAGCAGTACTTC
TRBJ2-5 many TRBV5-4 TRBD2 CASSLDGLAAKETQYF TGTGCCAGCAGCTTGGACGGACTAGCTGCGAAAGAGACCCAGTACTTC
TRBJ2-1 many TRBV6-2/TRBV6-3 TRBD2 CASSSPIAGVGYNEQFF TGTGCCAGCAGTTCCCCCATAGCGGGAGTGGGATACAATGAGCAGTTCTTC
TRBJ1-2 many TRBV20-1 - CSARDRGTGYTF TGCAGTGCTAGAGATCGTGGTACGGGCTACACCTTC
TRBJ1-5 - TRBV29-1 TRBD1 CSVADRESNQPQHF TGCAGCGTTGCAGACAGGGAGAGCAATCAGCCCCAGCATTTT
TRBJ1-1 few TRBV12-5 - CASGFIEGTEAFF TGTGCTAGTGGTTTCATCGAAGGGACTGAAGCTTTCTTT
TRBJ1-1 once TRBV11-1 - CASSQHQGWVEAFF TGTGCCAGCAGCCAACATCAGGGTTGGGTTGAAGCTTTCTTT
TRBJ1-4 many TRBV2 TRBD1 CASSSGTVNEKLFF TGTGCCAGCAGTTCCGGGACAGTTAATGAAAAACTGTTTTTT
TRBJ1-6 - TRBV15 - CATSRGTSFANRRNSPLHF TGTGCCACCAGCAGAGGTACCTCCTTCGCGAACAGAAGGAATTCACCCCTCCACTTT
TRBJ2-5 - TRBV7-9 TRBD1 CASSGPSARDSPRGQETQYF TGTGCCAGCAGCGGCCCCAGTGCACGGGACAGCCCAAGGGGCCAAGAGACCCAGTACTTC
TRBJ1-1 many TRBV7-2 - CASSLSGAEHTEAFF TGTGCCAGCAGCTTATCAGGGGCCGAGCACACTGAAGCTTTCTTT
TRBJ1-2 many TRBV11-2 - CASSRRQDYGYTF TGTGCCAGCAGCCGTAGACAGGACTATGGCTACACCTTC
TRBJ1-3 - TRBV4-2 - CASSQEGTRNSGNTIYF TGTGCCAGCAGCCAAGAGGGGACACGGAACTCGGGAAACACCATATATTTT
TRBJ1-6 many TRBV6-6 - CASSYSGRSSYNSPLHF TGTGCCAGCAGTTACTCGGGCCGAAGCTCCTATAATTCACCCCTCCACTTT
TRBJ2-7 many TRBV28 - CASSPHQVTGEQYF TGTGCCAGCAGCCCCCACCAGGTGACGGGGGAGCAGTACTTC
TRBJ2-7 few TRBV6-6 - CASSWDRDEQYF TGTGCCAGCAGTTGGGATAGGGACGAGCAGTACTTC
TRBJ2-1 few TRBV7-3 - CASSLSPWSSYNEQFF TGTGCCAGCAGCTTAAGCCCGTGGAGCTCCTACAATGAGCAGTTCTTC
TRBJ2-3 few TRBV7-8 TRBD2 CASSSTSGTSTDTQYF TGTGCCAGCAGCTCGACTAGCGGTACTAGCACAGATACGCAGTATTTT
TRBJ1-4 - TRBV28 TRBD1 CASSLQGASEKLFF TGTGCCAGCAGTCTACAGGGGGCGAGTGAAAAACTGTTTTTT
TRBJ2-3 - TRBV5-4 - CASNLLVDSSTDTQYF TGTGCCAGCAACCTGCTTGTGGATTCGAGCACAGATACGCAGTATTTT
TRBJ1-4 few TRBV7-2 - CASSTFNNEKLFF TGTGCCAGCAGCACCTTCAATAATGAAAAACTGTTTTTT
TRBJ1-5 many TRBV29-1 - CSVQDVNQPQHF TGCAGCGTCCAGGACGTAAATCAGCCCCAGCATTTT
TRBJ1-1 - TRBV27 - CASSLMARYGRTEAFF TGTGCCAGCAGTTTAATGGCGAGGTATGGGAGGACTGAAGCTTTCTTT
TRBJ2-1 many TRBV6-6 - CASSPAGARGSYNEQFF TGTGCCAGCAGTCCCGCGGGTGCCCGGGGGTCCTACAATGAGCAGTTCTTC
TRBJ2-1 - TRBV6-1 TRBD1 CASSMTGGRNEQFF TGTGCCAGCAGCATGACAGGGGGCAGAAATGAGCAGTTCTTC
TRBJ2-7 - TRBV12-3/TRBV12-4 - CASSAGPEENEQYF TGTGCCAGCAGTGCCGGGCCGGAGGAGAACGAGCAGTACTTC
TRBJ2-1 - TRBV3-1 - CASSQDFRSYNEQFF TGTGCCAGCAGCCAAGATTTTCGTTCGTACAATGAGCAGTTCTTC
TRBJ1-3 few TRBV29-1 - CSALTVSGNTIYF TGCAGCGCGCTCACAGTGTCTGGAAACACCATATATTTT
TRBJ2-5 - TRBV20-1 - CSAPILVQETQYF TGCAGTGCCCCCATACTAGTGCAAGAGACCCAGTACTTC
TRBJ1-1 few TRBV27 - CASSARENTEAFF TGTGCCAGCAGTGCCAGGGAAAACACTGAAGCTTTCTTT
TRBJ2-5 - TRBV9 TRBD2 CASSETSAQETQYF TGTGCCAGCAGCGAGACTAGCGCCCAAGAGACCCAGTACTTC
TRBJ2-2 few TRBV12-3/TRBV12-4 TRBD2 CASAAGSSNTGELFF TGTGCCAGTGCAGCGGGGTCCTCGAACACCGGGGAGCTGTTTTTT
TRBJ1-6 - TRBV28 - CASSPPGGFQNSPLHF TGTGCCAGCAGCCCACCGGGGGGGTTCCAAAATTCACCCCTCCACTTT
TRBJ2-3 - TRBV6-6 - CAGKSQGSPDTQYF TGTGCCGGCAAGTCACAGGGAAGTCCAGATACGCAGTATTTT
TRBJ1-1 few TRBV29-1 - CSVEVSRVGEAFF TGCAGCGTTGAAGTGTCCAGGGTGGGTGAAGCTTTCTTT
TRBJ1-4 - TRBV5-5 - CASSFDWVEKLFF TGTGCCAGCAGCTTTGATTGGGTTGAAAAACTGTTTTTT
TRBJ2-1 few TRBV12-5 - CASGSDRQIPEFF TGTGCTAGTGGTTCCGATAGACAGATTCCGGAGTTCTTC
TRBJ2-7 few TRBV7-3 - CASSLGGSRQYF TGTGCCAGCAGCTTAGGAGGGAGTCGGCAGTACTTC
TRBJ1-1 many TRBV18 - CASSQGREAFF TGTGCCAGCTCACAGGGGAGAGAAGCTTTCTTT
TRBJ2-3 - TRBV20-1 - CSADPPGVVDTQYF TGCAGTGCTGACCCCCCGGGGGTAGTAGATACGCAGTATTTT